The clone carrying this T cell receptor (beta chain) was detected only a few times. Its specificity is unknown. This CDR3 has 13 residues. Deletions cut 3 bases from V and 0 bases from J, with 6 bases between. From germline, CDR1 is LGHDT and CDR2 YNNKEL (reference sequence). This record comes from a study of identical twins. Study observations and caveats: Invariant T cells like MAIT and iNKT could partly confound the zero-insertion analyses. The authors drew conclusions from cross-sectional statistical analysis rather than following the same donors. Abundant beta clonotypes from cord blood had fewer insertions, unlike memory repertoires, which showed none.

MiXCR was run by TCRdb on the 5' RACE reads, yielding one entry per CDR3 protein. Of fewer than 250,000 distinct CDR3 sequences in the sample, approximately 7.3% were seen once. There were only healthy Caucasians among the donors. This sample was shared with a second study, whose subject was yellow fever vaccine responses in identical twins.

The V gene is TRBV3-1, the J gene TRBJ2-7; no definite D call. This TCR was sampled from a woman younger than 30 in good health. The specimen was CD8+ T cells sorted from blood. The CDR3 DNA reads TGTGCCAGCAGCCACCATGGCTCCTACGAGCAGTACGTC. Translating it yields CASSHHGSYEQYV.